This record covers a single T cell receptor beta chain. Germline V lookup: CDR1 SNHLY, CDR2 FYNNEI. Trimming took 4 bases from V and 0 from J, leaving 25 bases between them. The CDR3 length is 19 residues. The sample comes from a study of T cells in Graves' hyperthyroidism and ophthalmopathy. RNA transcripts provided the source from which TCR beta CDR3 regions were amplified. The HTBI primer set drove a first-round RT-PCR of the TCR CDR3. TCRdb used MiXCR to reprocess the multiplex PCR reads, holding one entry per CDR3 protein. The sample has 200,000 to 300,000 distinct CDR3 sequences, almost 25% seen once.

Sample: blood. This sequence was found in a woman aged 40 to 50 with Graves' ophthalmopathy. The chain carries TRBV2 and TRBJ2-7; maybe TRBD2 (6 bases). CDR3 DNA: TGTGCCAGCAGTGCTAGAGATTCCCTGGGCGGGACTGCCTCCTACGAGCAGTACTTC. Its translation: CASSARDSLGGTASYEQYF.